The 9 T cell receptor beta chains below come from one sample, sequenced in a study of pediatric ulcerative colitis (dated by TCRdb to the late 2010s). Libraries were built with the immunoSEQ multiplex PCR assay. TCRdb retrieved this table from immuneACCESS and kept in-frame rearrangements only. Not all clones are present; in checked studies, unresolved V genes account for under half, and no reason is known for the remainder. This sample lists tens of thousands of clones; less than 90% were detected once. The ten largest clones take up about 23% of the sample. Sequenced sample: blood. These receptors were collected from a girl aged 5-17 years with moderate ulcerative colitis.

The chain combines TRBV4-2 with TRBJ2-5, with TRBD2 as a possible D gene (6 bases). CDR1 and CDR2 (germline): LGHNA, YNFKEQ. This CDR3 region has 16 residues. Trimming removed 1 base from V and 4 bases from J, with 16 bases in between. CDR3 DNA sequence: TGTGCCAGCAGCCAAGGCTTCGGCGGGGCGGGAGAGACCCAGTACTTC. Encoded protein: CASSQGFGGAGETQYF.

The chain recombines TRBV5-4 with TRBJ2-2, with TRBD1 identical over 10 bases. V shed 3 bases and J 6 bases; nucleotides not matched to a gene: 5. The CDR3 totals 15 residues. Per the germline V gene, CDR1 is SGHNT and CDR2 is YYREEE (reference sequence). The CDR3 spells CASSSRDRGAGELFF. In DNA, the CDR3 is TGTGCCAGCAGCTCCCGGGACAGGGGAGCCGGGGAGCTGTTTTTT.

The chain recombines TRBV5-1 with TRBJ2-1, with TRBD2 identical over 12 bases. CDR1 is SGHRS and CDR2 is YFSETQ in the germline V gene. This CDR3 is 17 amino acids long. V dropped 4 bases and J dropped 2; count of bases not matched to a gene: 7. The CDR3 bases are TGCGCCAGCAGCATAACCGGGACTAGCGGGCCCTACAATGAGCAGTTCTTC. Its translation is CASSITGTSGPYNEQFF.

The chain has TRBV6-5 and TRBJ1-1; TRBD1 might be the D (5 bases). This CDR3 has 13 residues. Looked up from germline, CDR1 is MNHEY and CDR2 is SVGAGI. Trimming cost V 8 bases and J 1 base, with 11 bases left between them. The CDR3 sequence: CASWDRGNTEAFF. The CDR3 bases are TGTGCCAGCTGGGACCGAGGGAACACTGAAGCTTTCTTT.

This clone was recorded once. The chain couples TRBV10-3 to TRBJ1-1, with D possibly matching TRBD1 (5 bases). V lost 8 bases to trimming and J lost 5 bases, with 18 bases between them. The CDR3 is 14 residues long. The V gene's germline CDR1 is ENHRY and CDR2 SYGVKD. CDR3 loop: CAIQGTGGDTEAFF. As DNA, the CDR3 is TGTGCCATCCAAGGGACGGGTGGGGATACTGAAGCTTTCTTT.

The chain is built from TRBV28 and TRBJ1-5; tentatively, D is TRBD1 (6 bases). Trimming cost V 5 bases and J 0 bases, with 20 bases left between them. CDR3 size: 18 residues. The germline V gene has CDR1 MDHEN and CDR2 SYDVKM. Here the CDR3 DNA reads TGTGCCAGCAGTCTACTTGAATTCACAGGGTATAGCAATCAGCCCCAGCATTTT. As protein: CASSLLEFTGYSNQPQHF.

V and J are TRBV7-9 and TRBJ1-2; 11 bases fit TRBD1. Germline loops: CDR1 SEHNR, CDR2 FQNEAQ (reference sequence). The V gene end was trimmed by 5 bases and the J gene end by 2 bases; junction bases not matched to a gene: 10. The CDR3 runs to 17 residues. The CDR3 region is CASSPRGGTGGNYGYTF. The CDR3 DNA reads TGTGCCAGCAGCCCCCGAGGAGGGACAGGGGGGAACTATGGCTACACCTTC.

The rearrangement uses TRBV6-1 and TRBJ2-7; 9 nucleotides line up with TRBD2. Trimming removed 8 bases from V and 1 base from J; junction bases left unmatched: 3. Germline CDR1 is MNHNS and CDR2 is SASEGT. The length of the CDR3 is 13 residues. CDR3 sequence (DNA): TGTGCCAGCCGCGGGGGGGGGTCCTACGAGCAGTACTTC. Protein: CASRGGGSYEQYF.

The J gene is TRBJ1-4, the V gene TRBV21-1; TRBD1 is the table's D call, not checked against the DNA. TRBV21-1 is shown as a pseudogene. The CDR3 runs 19 residues. The CDR3 nucleotides read TGTGCCAGCAGCGTCCCCGTGGGGGACAGGGGTTTAACTAATGAAAAACTGTTTTTT. This translates into CASSVPVGDRGLTNEKLFF.